The clone carrying this T cell receptor (beta chain) has a count of ten or more. Its target is not known. The data were obtained in a study of T-cell reconstitution after alpha-beta-depleted transplantation in children. The study's findings and limits: As was reported, about two months after transplant, alpha-beta T cells came from several hundred expanded graft clones. Recipient T cells and thymic progenitors that survived gave rise to the high TCRbeta diversity observed at day 60 in some patients. T-cell counts and diversity at one year following transplant were attributed mainly to newly produced T cells.

Unique molecular identifiers were incorporated during preparation of the TCRbeta library. MiXCR, run by TCRdb on the PCR reads, gives a single entry per CDR3 protein. The repertoire holds around 440,000 distinct CDR3 sequences, with roughly a tenth as singletons. CDR3 length: 14 residues. CDR1 and CDR2 from the germline V gene are KGHDR and SFDVKD. Trimming left V 9 bases short and J 7 bases short, with 18 bases between. The origin of this receptor is a child aged 2-15 years with inherited bone marrow failure, due to receive a stem cell transplant. The specimen comprised PBMCs, sampled before TCRalphabeta/CD19-depleted stem cell transplant. The genes are TRBV24-1 and TRBJ2-1; D gene uncertain. CDR3 DNA sequence: TGTGCCACCGGCTTGGACGGAGCCTGGAATGAGCAGTTCTTC. This translates into CATGLDGAWNEQFF.